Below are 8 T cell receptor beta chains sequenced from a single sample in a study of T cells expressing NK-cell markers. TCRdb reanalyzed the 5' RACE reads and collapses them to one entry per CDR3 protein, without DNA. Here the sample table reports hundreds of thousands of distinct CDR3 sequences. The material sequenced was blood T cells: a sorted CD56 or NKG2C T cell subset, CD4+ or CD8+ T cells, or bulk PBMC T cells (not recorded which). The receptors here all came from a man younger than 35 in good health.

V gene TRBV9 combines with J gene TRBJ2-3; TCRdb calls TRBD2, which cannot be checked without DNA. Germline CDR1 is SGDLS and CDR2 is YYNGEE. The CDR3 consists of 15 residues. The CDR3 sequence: CASSPPPLGADTQYF. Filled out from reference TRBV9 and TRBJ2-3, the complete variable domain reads DSGVTQTPKHLITATGQRVTLRCSPRSGDLSVYWYQQSLDQGLQFLIQYYNGEERAKGNILERFSAQQFPDLHSELNLSSLELGDSALYFCASSPPPLGADTQYFGPGTRLTVL.

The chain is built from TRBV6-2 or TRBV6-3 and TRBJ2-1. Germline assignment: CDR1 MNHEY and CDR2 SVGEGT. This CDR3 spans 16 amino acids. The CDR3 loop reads CASSYDSRRSYNEQFF.

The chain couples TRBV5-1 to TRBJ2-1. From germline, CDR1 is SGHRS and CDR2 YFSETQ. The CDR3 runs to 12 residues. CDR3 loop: CASSLGMHEQFF.

The CDR3 protein is CASSQSRRTRYTETQYF. V is TRBV3-1 and J is TRBJ2-5; there is no DNA to check the TCRdb D call of TRBD2. The V gene's germline CDR1 is LGHDT and CDR2 YNNKEL (reference sequence). This CDR3 spans 17 amino acids.

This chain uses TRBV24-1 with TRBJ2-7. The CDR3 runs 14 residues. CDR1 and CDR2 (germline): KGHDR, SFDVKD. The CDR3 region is CATSSYESSYEQYF.

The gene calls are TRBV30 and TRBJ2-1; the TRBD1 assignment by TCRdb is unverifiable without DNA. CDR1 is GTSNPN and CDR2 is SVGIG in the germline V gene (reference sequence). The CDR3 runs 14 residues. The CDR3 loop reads CAGAPRGAYNEQFF.

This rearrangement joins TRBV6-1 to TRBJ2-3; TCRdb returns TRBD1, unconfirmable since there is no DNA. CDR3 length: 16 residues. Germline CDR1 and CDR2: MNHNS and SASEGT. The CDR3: CASSTQGGSRTDTQYF.

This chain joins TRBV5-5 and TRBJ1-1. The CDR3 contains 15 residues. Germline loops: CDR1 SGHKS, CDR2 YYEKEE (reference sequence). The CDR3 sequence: CASSFISGPGTEAFF.